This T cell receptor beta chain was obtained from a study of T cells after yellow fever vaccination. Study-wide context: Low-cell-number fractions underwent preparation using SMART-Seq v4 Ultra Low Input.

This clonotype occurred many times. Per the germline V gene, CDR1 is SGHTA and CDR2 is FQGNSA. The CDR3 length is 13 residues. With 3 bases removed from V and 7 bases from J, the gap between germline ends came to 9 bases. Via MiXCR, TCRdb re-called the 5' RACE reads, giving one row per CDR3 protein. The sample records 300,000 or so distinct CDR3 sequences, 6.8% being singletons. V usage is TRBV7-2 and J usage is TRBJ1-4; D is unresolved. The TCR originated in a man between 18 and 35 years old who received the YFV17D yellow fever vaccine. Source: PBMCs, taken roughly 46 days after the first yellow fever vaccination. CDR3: CASSFFSGEKLFF. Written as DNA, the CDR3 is TGTGCCAGCAGCTTTTTTTCGGGTGAAAAACTGTTTTTT.